Reported below is one TCR beta chain. Its antigen is unknown. The entry originates in a study of cytotoxic CD8 clonotypes in ibrutinib-treated CLL. Study context: Treatment had run for a median roughly 12 months, range 6 to 36, when response samples were taken.

V shed 8 bases and J 3 bases; nucleotides not matched to a gene: 12. The CDR3 covers 15 residues. Germline V gene data show CDR1 as ENHRY and CDR2 as SYGVKD. Study-level results: Contraction or stability on treatment was seen for public clonotypes, which were uncommon. Clonality measured at baseline exceeded age-matched healthy donors, tracking circulating CD8+ T-cell counts.

Depths of 1 in 200,000 to 1 in 1 million T cells were the sequencing target. The repertoire was sequenced with immunoSEQ multiplex PCR; TCRdb's copy has only in-frame clones and lacks some. The repertoire consists of about 68,000 clones, with roughly two thirds occurring once and the leading ten covering 5.7%. The TCR sequence derives from a human donor with chronic lymphocytic leukemia. V is TRBV10-3 and J is TRBJ1-2; TRBD1 agrees at 7 bases. The input for sequencing was PBMCs, taken after 12 months of ibrutinib treatment. The CDR3 DNA reads as TGTGCCATCGCTCCATCGACAGGGCCCTACTATGGCTACACCTTC. Translated: CAIAPSTGPYYGYTF.